The clone carrying this TCR beta chain came up many times. Its antigen is as yet unknown. One entry per CDR3 protein results from TCRdb running MiXCR on the reads. In the table there are under 600,000 distinct CDR3 sequences, approximately 17% of which are singletons. This entry is derived from a study of T cell repertoires in cytomegalovirus infection. Findings of the study overall: Dominant in the ex vivo response were TCR beta clonotypes restricted by HLA-C and specific for CMV.

The CDR3 totals 15 residues. The V end was cut by 4 bases, the J end by 4 bases, with 14 bases between. Germline values: CDR1 LNHDA, CDR2 SQIVND (reference sequence). The TCR sequence derives from a human donor in good health (CMV status not recorded). Some clones in this sample may be carry-over from other donors' samples. Sequencing input: CD8+ T cells from PBMCs. The genes are TRBV19 and TRBJ1-5; no clear D. CDR3 sequence (DNA): TGTGCCAGTAGTAGGACTCAACTCGGGAATCAGCCCCAGCATTTT. This sequence encodes CASSRTQLGNQPQHF.